This T cell receptor (beta chain) emerged from a study of blood T cell repertoires in COVID-19. Study-level information: The samples span acute and convalescent COVID-19 from the United States, Italy and Spain. PBMCs, B-cell-depleted T cells, or T cells were the source of the cDNA or gDNA that made up the material.

V shed 4 bases, J shed 0 bases, and the junction held 10 bases outside the gene matches. The CDR3 runs to 16 residues. CDR1 is SGHRS, CDR2 YFSETQ, per germline. Methods used by the authors: It was from reference gene primer amplification that nucleated cell counts were estimated. Clones were sequenced by immunoSEQ multiplex PCR, and TCRdb holds only the in-frame ones, with some missing. D and trimming were read from the DNA, whereas the V and J calls and clone size are those reported in that table. Counted here are roughly 50,000 clones, around 91% occurring once; the ten biggest clones make up approximately 14%.

This sequence was found in a woman aged 55-75 years with active COVID-19. The sequenced material came from peripheral blood. The genes are TRBV5-1 and TRBJ2-7; TRBD1 agrees at 7 bases. CDR3 sequence (DNA): TGCGCCAGCAGCCCGGCAGGGGGTCCAAGCTCCTACGAGCAGTACTTC. Encoded protein: CASSPAGGPSSYEQYF.